This paragraph reports one TCR beta chain. Its specificity is not known. Sequencing used immunoSEQ multiplex PCR; TCRdb keeps in-frame clones, though not all of them. Counted here are around 90,000 clones, over 80% occurring once; the ten biggest clones make up 7% to 8.5%. This specimen belongs to a study of OX40 agonist ivuxolimab in advanced cancers. The V end lost 2 bases, the J end lost 7 bases, and 12 bases lay between the germline ends. The CDR3 sequence is 13 residues long. Germline assignment: CDR1 MNHEY and CDR2 SMNVEV (reference sequence). Notes on the study in general: Compared with CD4+, CD8+ T cells on average had more expanded clones. Both CD4+ and CD8+ T cell populations in blood had undergone clonal expansion by week 6 at 0.1 to 3.0 mg/kg.

The sequence was obtained from an adult with an advanced solid tumor such as melanoma, head and neck, liver or kidney cancer. The V and J genes are TRBV27 and TRBJ2-7; possibly TRBD2 for D (6 bases). Sequences were derived from CD4+ or CD8+ T cells sorted from blood, sampled in a trial of the OX40 agonist ivuxolimab. CDR3 sequence: CASSLGLQAEQYF. In DNA form, the CDR3 reads TGTGCCAGCAGTTTAGGACTACAGGCGGAGCAGTACTTC.